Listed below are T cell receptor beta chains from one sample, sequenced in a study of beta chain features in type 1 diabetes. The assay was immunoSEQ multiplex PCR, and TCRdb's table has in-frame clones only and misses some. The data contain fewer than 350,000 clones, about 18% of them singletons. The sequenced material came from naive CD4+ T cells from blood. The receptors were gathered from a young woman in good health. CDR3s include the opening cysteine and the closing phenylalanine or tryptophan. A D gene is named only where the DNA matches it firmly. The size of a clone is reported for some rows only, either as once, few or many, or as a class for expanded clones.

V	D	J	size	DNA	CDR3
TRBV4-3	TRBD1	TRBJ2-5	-	TGCGCCAGCAGCCTTGAGGCAGGGGGCGGAAGGGAGACCCAGTACTTC	CASSLEAGGGRETQYF
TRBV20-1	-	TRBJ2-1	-	TGCAGTGCTGTGGGGCTAGAGCAGTTCTTC	CSAVGLEQFF
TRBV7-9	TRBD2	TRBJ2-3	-	TGTGCCAGCAGCTCCCTAGCGGTCTTAAGCACAGATACGCAGTATTTT	CASSSLAVLSTDTQYF
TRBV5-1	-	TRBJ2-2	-	TGCGCCAGCAGCTTGGTGGGAGTCTCAAGCGGGGAGCTGTTTTTT	CASSLVGVSSGELFF
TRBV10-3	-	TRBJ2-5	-	TGTGCCATCAGTGCGGCGGGGCAACAAGAGACCCAGTACTTC	CAISAAGQQETQYF
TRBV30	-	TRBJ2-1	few	TGTGCCTGGAGTGTACACGGGGGAAATGAGCAGTTCTTC	CAWSVHGGNEQFF
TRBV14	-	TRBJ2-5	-	TGTGCCAGCAGCCATCCAGGGGACGGAAGGCAAGAGACCCAGTACTTC	CASSHPGDGRQETQYF
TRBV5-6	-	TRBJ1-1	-	TGTGCCAGCAGCTTCAGACTCAGACAAGGGGAGAACACTGAAGCTTTCTTT	CASSFRLRQGENTEAFF
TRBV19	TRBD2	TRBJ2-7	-	TGTGCCAGTAGTGCTCGGGGGGACGAGCAGTACTTC	CASSARGDEQYF
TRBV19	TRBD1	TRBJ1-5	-	TGTGCCAGTAGTAAGATGGACAGGGGCAGCAATCAGCCCCAGCATTTT	CASSKMDRGSNQPQHF
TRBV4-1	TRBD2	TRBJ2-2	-	TGCGCCAGCAGCCAAGATGGCAGGGAGGGCACCGGGGAGCTGTTTTTT	CASSQDGREGTGELFF
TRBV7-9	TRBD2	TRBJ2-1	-	TGTGCCAGCAGCCCAGGGTTGCTCTGGACTAGCGGGAGCGGTGAGCAGTTCTTC	CASSPGLLWTSGSGEQFF
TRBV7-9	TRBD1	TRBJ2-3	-	TGTGCCAGCAGCTTAGCTCGGACAGGGGGCTATGCAGATACGCAGTATTTT	CASSLARTGGYADTQYF
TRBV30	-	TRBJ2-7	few	TGTGCCTGGAGTGCACGAAGTCAGGGAGGCTCCTACGAGCAGTACTTC	CAWSARSQGGSYEQYF
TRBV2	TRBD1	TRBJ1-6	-	TGTGCCAGCAGTGAATTACAGGGGGTTAGTTCACCCCTCCACTTT	CASSELQGVSSPLHF
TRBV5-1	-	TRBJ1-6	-	TGCGCCAGCAGCTTGTCATCAGGGACTGCCTATAATTCACCCCTCCACTTT	CASSLSSGTAYNSPLHF
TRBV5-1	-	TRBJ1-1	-	TGCGCCAGCAGCGTCCAGGTGAACACTGAAGCTTTCTTT	CASSVQVNTEAFF
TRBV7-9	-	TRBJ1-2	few	TGTGCCAGCAGCCCATCCAACAGGGACGCTAACTATGGCTACACCTTC	CASSPSNRDANYGYTF
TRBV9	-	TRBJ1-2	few	TGTGCCAGCAGCGTAGCGGGAACCGAAATGAGAGGCTACACCTTC	CASSVAGTEMRGYTF
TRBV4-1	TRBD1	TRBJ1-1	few	TGCGCCAGCAGCCAAGTTGGACAGGGCGTGGAAGCTTTCTTT	CASSQVGQGVEAFF
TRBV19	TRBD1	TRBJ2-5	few	TGTGCCAGTAGACCGGGACAGGGCCAAGAGACCCAGTACTTC	CASRPGQGQETQYF
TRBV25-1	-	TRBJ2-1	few	TGTGCCAGCAGTGAATTTCCTAGCCTCCTGAGCTCCTACAATGAGCAGTTCTTC	CASSEFPSLLSSYNEQFF
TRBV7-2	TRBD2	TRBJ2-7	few	TGTGCCAGCAGCTTAGGATCGACTAGCGGGATCGGTTACGAGCAGTACTTC	CASSLGSTSGIGYEQYF
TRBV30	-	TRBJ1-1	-	TGTGCCTGGAGTGTACTGGAGGGCACTGAAGCTTTCTTT	CAWSVLEGTEAFF
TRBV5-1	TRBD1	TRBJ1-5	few	TGCGCCAGCAGCATCGGACAGGGATCTAGCAATCAGCCCCAGCATTTT	CASSIGQGSSNQPQHF
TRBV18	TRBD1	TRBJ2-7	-	TGTGCCAGCTCACCATACGACACAGGGGGGAAGCAGTACTTC	CASSPYDTGGKQYF
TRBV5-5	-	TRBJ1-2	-	TGTGCCAGCAGCTTGGTTGACATCTATGGCTACACCTTC	CASSLVDIYGYTF
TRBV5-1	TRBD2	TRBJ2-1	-	TGCGCCAGCAGCCGGACTAGCGGGAGCCCCAGCTCCTACAATGAGCAGTTCTTC	CASSRTSGSPSSYNEQFF
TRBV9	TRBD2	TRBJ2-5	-	TGTGCCAGCAGCGTAGGTCCGGGGGGGGAGACCCAGTACTTC	CASSVGPGGETQYF
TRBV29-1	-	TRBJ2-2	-	TGCAGCGGAGCTAGAGCCGGGGAGCTGTTTTTT	CSGARAGELFF
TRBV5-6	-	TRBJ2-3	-	TGTGCCAGCAGCTTGAGGCGGGAAAGTACGCAGTATTTT	CASSLRRESTQYF
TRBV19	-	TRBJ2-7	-	TGTGCCAGTAGTATAGAAGACAGCTCCTACGAGCAGTACTTC	CASSIEDSSYEQYF
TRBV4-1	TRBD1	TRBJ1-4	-	TGCGCCAGCAGCCAAGAGCCGGGACAGGGGAGAGAAAAACTGTTTTTT	CASSQEPGQGREKLFF